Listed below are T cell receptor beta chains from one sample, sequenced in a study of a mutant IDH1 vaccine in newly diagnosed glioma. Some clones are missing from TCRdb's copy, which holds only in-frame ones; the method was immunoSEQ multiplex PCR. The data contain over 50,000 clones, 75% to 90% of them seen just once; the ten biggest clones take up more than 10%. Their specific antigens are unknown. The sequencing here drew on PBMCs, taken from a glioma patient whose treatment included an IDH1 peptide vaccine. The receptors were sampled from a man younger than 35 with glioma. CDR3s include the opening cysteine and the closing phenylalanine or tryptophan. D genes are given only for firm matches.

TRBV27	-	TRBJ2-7	TGTGCCAGCAGTTTTAGTCAGTCTCGGTACGAGCAGTACTTC	CASSFSQSRYEQYF
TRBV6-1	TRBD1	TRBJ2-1	TGTGCCAGCAGTCCCGGGACAGGGGGGAAGATTGAGCAGTTCTTC	CASSPGTGGKIEQFF
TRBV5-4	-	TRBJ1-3	TGTGCCAGCAGCAGATCCTCTGGAAACACCATATATTTT	CASSRSSGNTIYF
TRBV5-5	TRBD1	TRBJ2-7	TGTGCCAGCAGCTTGGGTCGACAGGGCTTTACCTACGAGCAGTACTTC	CASSLGRQGFTYEQYF
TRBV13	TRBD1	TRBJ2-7	TGTGCCAGCAGCTTCCTGACAGGGATCGGCGAGCAGTACTTC	CASSFLTGIGEQYF
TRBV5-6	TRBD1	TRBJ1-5	TGTGCCAGCAGCTTGGACAGGGGCGATCAGCCCCAGCATTTT	CASSLDRGDQPQHF
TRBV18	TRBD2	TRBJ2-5	TGTGCCAGCTCACACTCCGGGACTAGGGGCCAAGAGACCCAGTACTTC	CASSHSGTRGQETQYF
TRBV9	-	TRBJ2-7	TGTGCCAGCAGCGGTAAGACAGGATACGAGCAGTACTTC	CASSGKTGYEQYF
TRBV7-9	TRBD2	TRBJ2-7	TGTGCCAGCAGCCCTAGCCTTCCTGCGGGAGATGAGTACGAGCAGTACTTC	CASSPSLPAGDEYEQYF
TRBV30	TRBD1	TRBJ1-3	TGTGCCTGGCAGGGGGCTATTGGAAACACCATATATTTT	CAWQGAIGNTIYF
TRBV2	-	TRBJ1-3	TGTGCCAGCCTGAACTCTGGAAACACCATATATTTT	CASLNSGNTIYF
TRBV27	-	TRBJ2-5	TGTGCCAGCAGTGGAAGGGGGTACCAAGAGACCCAGTACTTC	CASSGRGYQETQYF
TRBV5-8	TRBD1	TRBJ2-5	TGTGCCAGCAGCTCTCTCCGACAGGGTCCCCAAGAGACCCAGTACTTC	CASSSLRQGPQETQYF
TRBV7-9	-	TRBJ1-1	TGTGCCAGCAGCTTAAGAGCAGGGGATTACACTGAAGCTTTCTTT	CASSLRAGDYTEAFF
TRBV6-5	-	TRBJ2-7	TGTGCCAGCAGTTACTCGAATGGCCTAAGGTACGAGCAGTACTTC	CASSYSNGLRYEQYF
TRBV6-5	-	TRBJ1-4	TGTGCCAGCAGCTCAGCGGCTTGGAATGAAAAACTGTTTTTT	CASSSAAWNEKLFF